Listed below are T cell receptor beta chains from one sample, sequenced in a study of T cells in Graves' hyperthyroidism and ophthalmopathy. A single record per CDR3 protein comes from TCRdb applying MiXCR to the multiplex PCR reads. The sample shows fewer than 650,000 distinct CDR3 sequences, roughly 14% of them seen only once. The sample comprised blood. The receptors stem from a woman in her thirties or forties with Graves' ophthalmopathy. The CDR3 runs from the conserved cysteine through the conserved F or W. D genes are given only for firm matches. A row's size may be missing; if present it is once, few, many or a size class.

TRBD1 | many | TRBJ1-5 | TRBV11-2 | CASSSLGQRQPQHF | TGTGCCAGCAGCTCGTTGGGACAGCGTCAGCCCCAGCATTTT
NA | many | TRBJ1-1 | TRBV7-2 | CASSLGFGTEAFF | TGTGCCAGCAGCTTAGGGTTTGGCACTGAAGCTTTCTTT
NA | NA | TRBJ2-4 | TRBV13 | CASSSSRSKNIQYF | TGTGCCAGCAGCTCGAGCAGATCTAAAAACATTCAGTACTTC
TRBD1 | many | TRBJ1-5 | TRBV12-3/TRBV12-4 | CASSFATGEPYDQPQHF | TGTGCCAGCAGTTTTGCAACAGGGGAGCCTTATGATCAGCCCCAGCATTTT
NA | NA | TRBJ1-5 | TRBV27 | CASSAGQSRNQPQHF | TGTGCCAGCAGTGCTGGACAGTCCCGCAATCAGCCCCAGCATTTT
NA | many | TRBJ1-5 | TRBV24-1 | CATAGNSNQPQHF | TGTGCCACCGCTGGGAATAGCAATCAGCCCCAGCATTTT
TRBD2 | many | TRBJ2-7 | TRBV24-1 | CATSDSSGRGPYEQYF | TGTGCCACCAGTGATAGTAGCGGGAGGGGACCCTACGAGCAGTACTTC
TRBD2 | many | TRBJ2-7 | TRBV20-1 | CSAIETSGRAGSYEQYF | TGCAGTGCTATTGAGACTAGCGGGAGGGCCGGGTCCTACGAGCAGTACTTC
NA | many | TRBJ1-2 | TRBV28 | CASSRAYGYTF | TGTGCCAGCAGTCGGGCCTATGGCTACACCTTC
NA | many | TRBJ1-2 | TRBV12-3/TRBV12-4 | CASSNSNYGYTF | TGTGCCAGCAGCAATTCTAACTATGGCTACACCTTC
NA | many | TRBJ2-7 | TRBV6-1 | CASNLQESYEQYF | TGTGCCAGCAATCTACAGGAATCCTACGAGCAGTACTTC
NA | once | TRBJ2-2 | TRBV6-1 | CASRRDGDTGELFF | TGTGCCAGCAGGCGGGATGGGGACACCGGGGAGCTGTTTTTT
NA | few | TRBJ2-5 | TRBV5-1 | CASSILQIETQYF | TGCGCCAGCAGCATTCTACAGATAGAGACCCAGTACTTC
TRBD1 | NA | TRBJ2-7 | TRBV6-1 | CASRGRDRVPFEQYF | TGTGCCAGCAGGGGACGGGACAGGGTGCCTTTTGAGCAGTACTTC
NA | many | TRBJ1-1 | TRBV5-6 | CASSLESRGRNTEAFF | TGTGCCAGCAGCTTGGAATCCCGGGGACGGAACACTGAAGCTTTCTTT
NA | many | TRBJ2-2 | TRBV27 | CASSLSRTLNTGELFF | TGTGCCAGCAGTTTATCGAGGACTCTAAACACCGGGGAGCTGTTTTTT
NA | once | TRBJ2-2 | TRBV12-3/TRBV12-4 | CASSSLIGLTNTGELFF | TGTGCCAGCAGCTCCCTCATAGGCTTGACGAACACCGGGGAGCTGTTTTTT
TRBD2 | many | TRBJ2-7 | TRBV7-2 | CASSLDGRGYEQYF | TGTGCCAGCAGCTTAGATGGGAGGGGCTACGAGCAGTACTTC
TRBD2 | many | TRBJ2-5 | TRBV4-1 | CASSQGTSVKETQYF | TGCGCCAGCAGCCAGGGGACTAGCGTAAAAGAGACCCAGTACTTC
TRBD1 | many | TRBJ2-7 | TRBV10-2 | CASRGTGETTPYEQYF | TGCGCCAGCAGAGGGACAGGGGAGACTACCCCCTACGAGCAGTACTTC
TRBD1 | few | TRBJ1-6 | TRBV28 | CASSHADRRTYNSPLHF | TGTGCCAGCAGCCACGCGGACAGGAGAACCTATAATTCACCCCTCCACTTT
NA | NA | TRBJ2-7 | TRBV28 | CASRSGTWLYEQYF | TGTGCCAGCAGATCAGGGACCTGGCTTTACGAGCAGTACTTC
NA | many | TRBJ2-5 | TRBV7-9 | CASSRSQQGFETQYF | TGTGCCAGCAGTCGCAGCCAGCAGGGGTTTGAGACCCAGTACTTC
TRBD2 | many | TRBJ2-7 | TRBV29-1 | CSVGGLAGGSSYEQYF | TGCAGCGTGGGAGGACTAGCGGGAGGGAGCTCCTACGAGCAGTACTTC
NA | once | TRBJ2-2 | TRBV6-1 | CASEGSTGELFF | TGTGCCAGCGAGGGCAGCACCGGGGAGCTGTTTTTT
NA | many | TRBJ2-7 | TRBV28 | CASDSLAGTYEQYF | TGTGCCAGCGATTCGTTAGCAGGTACCTACGAGCAGTACTTC
TRBD1 | many | TRBJ1-2 | TRBV6-4 | CASRTGTGLPLNYGYTF | TGTGCCAGCAGGACGGGGACAGGATTACCCCTTAACTATGGCTACACCTTC
NA | NA | TRBJ2-2 | TRBV6-1 | CATSGIADTGELFF | TGTGCCACCTCAGGGATAGCTGACACCGGGGAGCTGTTTTTT
NA | many | TRBJ2-7 | TRBV19 | CASSRSGRSYEQYF | TGTGCCAGTAGCCGAAGTGGCAGGAGCTACGAGCAGTACTTC
NA | NA | TRBJ2-2 | TRBV30 | CAWRPTKSGTNTGELFF | TGTGCCTGGAGACCCACCAAGAGCGGTACGAACACCGGGGAGCTGTTTTTT
TRBD2 | many | TRBJ2-4 | TRBV28 | CASTLAGDYIQYF | TGTGCCAGCACCCTAGCGGGAGATTACATTCAGTACTTC
NA | many | TRBJ1-1 | TRBV12-3/TRBV12-4 | CASNRGDGMYTEAFF | TGTGCCAGCAATCGGGGAGATGGGATGTACACTGAAGCTTTCTTT
TRBD1 | many | TRBJ1-5 | TRBV28 | CASSSPTGGIDQPQHF | TGTGCCAGCAGTTCGCCGACAGGGGGGATAGATCAGCCCCAGCATTTT
NA | many | TRBJ1-3 | TRBV28 | CASSFSPLGPDGRRRNTIYF | TGTGCCAGCAGTTTTTCCCCCCTTGGACCGGATGGTCGGAGGCGTAACACCATATATTTT
TRBD1 | once | TRBJ2-7 | TRBV2 | CASRRGGFDEQYF | TGTGCCAGCCGTAGAGGGGGCTTCGACGAGCAGTACTTC
NA | many | TRBJ2-5 | TRBV7-2 | CASSWQSQETQYF | TGTGCCAGCAGCTGGCAGTCCCAAGAGACCCAGTACTTC
NA | many | TRBJ1-1 | TRBV2 | CASSGSNTEAFF | TGTGCCAGCAGTGGCTCGAACACTGAAGCTTTCTTT